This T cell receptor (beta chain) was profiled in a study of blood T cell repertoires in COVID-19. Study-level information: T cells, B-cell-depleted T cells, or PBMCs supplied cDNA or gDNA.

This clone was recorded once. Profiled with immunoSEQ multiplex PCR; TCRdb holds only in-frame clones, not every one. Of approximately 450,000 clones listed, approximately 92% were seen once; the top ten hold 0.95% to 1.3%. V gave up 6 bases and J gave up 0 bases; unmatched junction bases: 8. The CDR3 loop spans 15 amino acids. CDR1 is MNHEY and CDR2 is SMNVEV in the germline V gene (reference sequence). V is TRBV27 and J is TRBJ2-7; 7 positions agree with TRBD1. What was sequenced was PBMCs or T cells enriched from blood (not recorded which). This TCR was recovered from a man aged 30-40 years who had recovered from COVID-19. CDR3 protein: CASSLQGSLSYEQYF. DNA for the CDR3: TGTGCCAGCAGCCTACAGGGGTCCCTCTCCTACGAGCAGTACTTC.